A selection of T cell receptor beta chains follows, all from one sample in a study of shared clonotypes between healthy human individuals. Libraries were prepared by immunoSEQ multiplex PCR; TCRdb keeps only in-frame clonotypes and omits some of them. This table holds millions of clones, around nine tenths found once. The sample consisted of naive CD4+ T cells sorted from blood. These receptors came from a man between 18 and 29 years old in good health. Each CDR3 is given with its conserved first and last residue. The D gene is left open where the match is weak. Clone size, where shown, is once, few, many, or a class for clones that have expanded.

j_call clone_size v_call d_call cdr3_nt cdr3_aa
TRBJ1-1 - TRBV7-9 - TGTGCCAGCAGCCACAATGGGGGTACTGAAGCTTTCTTT CASSHNGGTEAFF
TRBJ2-7 - TRBV6-1 - TGTGCCAGCAGTGACGGGAGTTTAGGGTCCTACGAGCAGTACTTC CASSDGSLGSYEQYF
TRBJ2-7 - TRBV28 - TGTGCCAGCAGTTCGGGTTTTTCCTACGAGCAGTACTTC CASSSGFSYEQYF
TRBJ2-1 - TRBV6-5 - TGTGCCAGCACCCGCGACAATGAGCAGTTCTTC CASTRDNEQFF
TRBJ2-6 - TRBV6-1 TRBD2 TGTGCCAGCAGTCTACTAGCGGGAGGAATCCTGACTTTC CASSLLAGGILTF
TRBJ1-4 once TRBV28 - TGTGCCAGCAGTTTTCCCTCTAATGAAAAACTGTTTTTT CASSFPSNEKLFF
TRBJ1-1 - TRBV5-4 TRBD1 TGTGCCAGCAGCCCTTACGGACAGGAGAGGCCTGAAGCTTTCTTT CASSPYGQERPEAFF
TRBJ2-5 - TRBV5-5 TRBD1 TGTGCCAGCATCCAGACAGGGGGCTTAGGTGAGACCCAGTACTTC CASIQTGGLGETQYF
TRBJ2-2 - TRBV5-1 - TGCGCCAGCAGCTCGCGGACAGACGGCGGGGAGCTGTTTTTT CASSSRTDGGELFF
TRBJ2-1 - TRBV6-6 - TGTGCCAGCAGTTACTCTCAGGGATTGGGCAATGAGCAGTTCTTC CASSYSQGLGNEQFF
TRBJ2-2 - TRBV6-5 TRBD2 TGTGCCAGCAGACCTCGGACTAGCAGCACCGGGGAGCTGTTTTTT CASRPRTSSTGELFF
TRBJ1-5 once TRBV6-5 - TGTGCCACCAGACGCCTTGACAGACGCAATCAGCCCCAGCATTTT CATRRLDRRNQPQHF
TRBJ2-7 - TRBV6-5 - TGTGCCATCAGTGACTCTGGGTTGTACGAGCAGTACTTC CAISDSGLYEQYF
TRBJ2-2 - TRBV19 - TGTGCCAGTAACGGCGGGGCTTACACCGGGGAGCTGTTTTTT CASNGGAYTGELFF
TRBJ2-5 - TRBV10-3 - TGTGCCATCAGTGAGTCGATGCCTGGACTTTTGGCGGGACAAGAGACCCAGTACTTC CAISESMPGLLAGQETQYF
TRBJ1-1 - TRBV19 TRBD1 TGTGCCAGTAGTGTCGGATGGGACAGCCGGCGAACTGAAGCTTTCTTT CASSVGWDSRRTEAFF
TRBJ2-1 - TRBV4-3 - TGCGCCAGCAGCCCTGGGGTAATCCCTGAGCAGTTCTTC CASSPGVIPEQFF
TRBJ1-1 - TRBV27 - TGTGCCAGCAGTTACACCCGAGGACCGGGGAACACTGAAGCTTTCTTT CASSYTRGPGNTEAFF
TRBJ2-3 - TRBV6-4 - TGTGCCAGCAGTGTCTCGGACACTAGCACAGATACGCAGTATTTT CASSVSDTSTDTQYF
TRBJ2-5 - TRBV27 - TGTGCCAGCAGTTTATCGCCACCGGGTGATCGGTACCAAGAGACCCAGTACTTC CASSLSPPGDRYQETQYF
TRBJ2-4 - TRBV10-3 - TGTGCCATCAGTGAGTCGCATCCCAGTAAAAACATTCAGTACTTC CAISESHPSKNIQYF
TRBJ2-3 - TRBV4-1 - TGCGCCAGCAGCCAAGACCCTTTTGTAGTGTATAGCACAGATACGCAGTATTTT CASSQDPFVVYSTDTQYF
TRBJ2-7 - TRBV19 - TGTGCCAGTAGCAACGCGAGAGCCTACGAGCAGTACTTC CASSNARAYEQYF
TRBJ1-5 few TRBV30 TRBD1 TGTGCCTGGGGGGGGACAGGGAATGGGCAGCCCCAGCATTTT CAWGGTGNGQPQHF
TRBJ2-7 - TRBV13 - TGTGCCAGCAGCTCCCTTGATTACGAGCAGTACTTC CASSSLDYEQYF
TRBJ1-2 - TRBV27 - TGTGCCAGCAGTTTAAGTCTGGGACTTAACTATGGCTACACCTTC CASSLSLGLNYGYTF
TRBJ1-6 - TRBV2 - TGTGCCAGCAGGTCAAACCAAAACTCTAATTCACCCCTCCACTTT CASRSNQNSNSPLHF
TRBJ2-3 - TRBV29-1 TRBD1 TGCAGCGGCGCTCCAGGGGGATTAAGCACAGATACGCAGTATTTT CSGAPGGLSTDTQYF
TRBJ2-2 - TRBV2 - TGTGCCAGCAACACGGGGAAGACCGGGGAGCTGTTTTTT CASNTGKTGELFF
TRBJ1-3 once TRBV7-9 - TGTGCCAGCAGAGCTGGGACGGGGATCGCTGGAAACACCATATATTTT CASRAGTGIAGNTIYF
TRBJ2-2 - TRBV10-2 TRBD2 TGCGCCAGCATGATAGCGGGTTTCGGCGGGGAGCTGTTTTTT CASMIAGFGGELFF
TRBJ1-1 - TRBV11-2 - TGTGCCAGCAGCCATCCTTTCGGGGGGAACACTGAAGCTTTCTTT CASSHPFGGNTEAFF
TRBJ1-2 - TRBV5-6 - TGTGCCAGCAGCTCAACAGGGAAGACGAACTATGGCTACACCTTC CASSSTGKTNYGYTF
TRBJ2-2 - TRBV19 - TGTGCCAGCAGTAGGGCCCGCACCGGGGAGCTGTTTTTT CASSRARTGELFF
TRBJ2-2 - TRBV12-5 - TGTGCTAGTGGTTTGGGGACAAAGTCGGGACCACACACCGGGGAGCTGTTTTTT CASGLGTKSGPHTGELFF
TRBJ1-5 - TRBV6-1 TRBD1 TGTGCCAGCAGTGTTGGACAGGGTAGCAATCAGCCCCAGCATTTT CASSVGQGSNQPQHF
TRBJ2-7 - TRBV10-3 - TGTGCCATCAGTGAGGGAGACCAGACCTACGAGCAGTACTTC CAISEGDQTYEQYF